This T cell receptor (beta chain) was obtained from a study of T-cell memory formation after mild COVID-19. Study at large: There were largely donor-specific TCR clusters.

This clonotype showed up just a few times. Its specificity is not known. The trim removed 4 bases at V and 1 base at J, leaving 7 bases unmatched. Germline V gene data show CDR1 as SGHRS and CDR2 as YFSETQ. CDR3 size: 15 residues. Libraries for TCRalpha and TCRbeta carried sample barcodes and unique molecular identifiers via 5'RACE. TCRdb redid the calling of the 5' RACE reads with MiXCR, one entry per CDR3 protein. The sample has about 610,000 distinct CDR3 sequences; roughly a sixth are singletons. Study conclusions and caveats: Second-wave clones peaking on day 37 lacked confirmed SARS-CoV-2 specificity. Among clones contracting day 15 to 85, CD4/CD8 was balanced, whereas later expanders leaned CD4+.

The sample taken for sequencing was PBMCs or a T cell subset sorted from them (not recorded which). The chain carries TRBV5-1 and TRBJ2-5; 7 bases are shared with TRBD1. This TCR derives from an adult woman who had mild COVID-19 (a few samples of this study predate the infection). Cell type and time point are not known. The CDR3 DNA reads as TGCGCCAGCAGCGGCCTGGGACAGATCCAAGAGACCCAGTACTTC. As protein: CASSGLGQIQETQYF.